Included here is one T cell receptor beta chain sequence, with context. The antigen is not known. V lost 3 bases to trimming and J lost 8 bases, with 17 bases between them. The germline gives CDR1 MNHEY, CDR2 SMNVEV (reference sequence). The CDR3 loop spans 15 amino acids. This specimen comes from a study of cytomegalovirus exposure and HLA in healthy donors. Study as a whole: HLA-typed donors were the source of around 85 million unique TCRs held in an early data release. Study conclusions and caveats: V segments that were indistinguishable, TRBV6-2 and TRBV6-3 among them, were omitted from analysis. According to a later analysis, most TCR beta chains associated with CMV appeared HLA-restricted.

Researchers ran the PCR with 60 Vbeta and 13 Jbeta primers. Produced via immunoSEQ multiplex PCR; TCRdb's table is partial and in-frame only. Altogether 150,000 to 200,000 clones are present, 77% being singletons, with the ten largest covering 1.5% to 2%. Everyone who donated was a healthy bone marrow donor. The TCR comes from a woman in her thirties in good health and CMV-seronegative. Sequences were obtained from PBMCs. This chain uses TRBV27 with TRBJ2-1, with D possibly TRBD1 on 5 matching bases. This CDR3 is CASSFWEGALDEQFF. CDR3 bases: TGTGCCAGCAGTTTCTGGGAAGGGGCCTTGGATGAGCAGTTCTTC.